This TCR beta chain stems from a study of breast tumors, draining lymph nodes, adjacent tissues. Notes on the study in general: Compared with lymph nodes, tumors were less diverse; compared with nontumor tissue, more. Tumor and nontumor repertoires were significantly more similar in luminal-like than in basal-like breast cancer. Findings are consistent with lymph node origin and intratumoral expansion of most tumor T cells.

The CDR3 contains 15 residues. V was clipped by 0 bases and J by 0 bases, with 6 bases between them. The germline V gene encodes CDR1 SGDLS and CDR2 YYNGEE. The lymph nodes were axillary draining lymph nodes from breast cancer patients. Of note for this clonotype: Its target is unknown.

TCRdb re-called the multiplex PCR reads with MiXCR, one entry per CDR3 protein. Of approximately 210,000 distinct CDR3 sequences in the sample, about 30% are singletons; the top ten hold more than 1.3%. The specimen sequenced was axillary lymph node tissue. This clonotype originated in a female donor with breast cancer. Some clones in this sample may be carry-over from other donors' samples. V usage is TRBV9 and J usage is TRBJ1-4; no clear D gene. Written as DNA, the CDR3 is TGTGCCAGCAGCGTAGCGGCGGCAACTAATGAAAAACTGTTTTTT. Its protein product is CASSVAAATNEKLFF.